This T cell receptor (beta chain) appears in the sequencing data of a study of T-cell memory formation after mild COVID-19. Study information: Across donors, TCR clusters were largely donor specific. Broader study findings: Mostly located in CM and EM were contracting CD4+ clones, with contracting CD8+ clones located in EMRA.

Each CDR3 protein is one row after TCRdb ran MiXCR on the 5' RACE reads. Here the sample spans under 200,000 distinct CDR3 sequences, roughly 31% being singletons. Turning to this clonotype: Its antigen is unknown.

Germline V gene data show CDR1 as ENHRY and CDR2 as SYGVKD. Trimming left V 4 bases short and J 1 base short, with 11 bases between. The CDR3 has 14 amino acids. The clonotype was recovered from an adult woman who had mild COVID-19 (a few samples of this study predate the infection). Cell type and time point are not known. This sequence joins TRBV10-3 and TRBJ2-7; tentatively, D is TRBD2 (6 bases). Sequencing was carried out using PBMCs or a T cell subset sorted from them (not recorded which). The CDR3 sequence is CAISVEGRSYEQYF. CDR3 bases: TGTGCCATCAGTGTTGAGGGGAGGTCCTACGAGCAGTACTTC.